These T cell receptor beta chains were read from a single sample in a study of cytomegalovirus exposure and HLA in healthy donors. Produced via immunoSEQ multiplex PCR; TCRdb's table is partial and in-frame only. Here the sample spans almost 200,000 clones, about 82% being singletons. Material for sequencing was PBMCs. Receptors were obtained from a woman in her forties or fifties in good health and CMV-seronegative. Each CDR3 is given with its conserved first and last residue. D genes are given only for firm matches. Part of the rows lack a size; the others show once, few, many or a class for expanded clones.

cdr3_nt: TGTGCCAGCAGTCTCCAGGGAGGGGCCTACGAGCAGTACTTC
cdr3_aa: CASSLQGGAYEQYF
d_call: TRBD2
cdr3_length: 14
j_call: TRBJ2-7
clone_size: NA
v_call: TRBV28

cdr3_nt: TGTGCCAGCGACCCTAGGACTAGCGCGCGCTACGAGCAGTACTTC
cdr3_aa: CASDPRTSARYEQYF
d_call: TRBD2
cdr3_length: 15
j_call: TRBJ2-7
clone_size: NA
v_call: TRBV6-1

cdr3_nt: TGCGCCAGCAGAATAGCGGGATCGGGCACCGGGGAGCTGTTTTTT
cdr3_aa: CASRIAGSGTGELFF
d_call: TRBD2
cdr3_length: 15
j_call: TRBJ2-2
clone_size: NA
v_call: TRBV5-1

cdr3_nt: TGTGCCAGCAGCACCACAGGGTTGAACACTGAAGCTTTCTTT
cdr3_aa: CASSTTGLNTEAFF
d_call: NA
cdr3_length: 14
j_call: TRBJ1-1
clone_size: NA
v_call: TRBV7-2

cdr3_nt: TGCGCCAGCAGCTTGGTAGGGGGCTCCTACAATGAGCAGTTCTTC
cdr3_aa: CASSLVGGSYNEQFF
d_call: NA
cdr3_length: 15
j_call: TRBJ2-1
clone_size: once
v_call: TRBV5-1

cdr3_nt: TGTGCCAGCTCACCACCGTGGCTCACCGGGGAGCTGTTTTTT
cdr3_aa: CASSPPWLTGELFF
d_call: NA
cdr3_length: 14
j_call: TRBJ2-2
clone_size: NA
v_call: TRBV18

cdr3_nt: TGTGCCAGCAGTTACGAACAGGGGGTACGCGGCTACACCTTC
cdr3_aa: CASSYEQGVRGYTF
d_call: TRBD1
cdr3_length: 14
j_call: TRBJ1-2
clone_size: NA
v_call: TRBV6-6

cdr3_nt: TGTGCCAGCAGCCAAGATAAGGCGGGAGTGGGTAGAAATGAGCAGTTCTTC
cdr3_aa: CASSQDKAGVGRNEQFF
d_call: TRBD2
cdr3_length: 17
j_call: TRBJ2-1
clone_size: NA
v_call: TRBV4-2

cdr3_nt: TGCGCCAGCAGTGCCCATAGCGGGAGTACAGATACGCAGTATTTT
cdr3_aa: CASSAHSGSTDTQYF
d_call: TRBD2
cdr3_length: 15
j_call: TRBJ2-3
clone_size: once
v_call: TRBV10-1

cdr3_nt: TGTGCCAGCAGTTCAGTTTCTAGGGGAGATACGCAGTATTTT
cdr3_aa: CASSSVSRGDTQYF
d_call: NA
cdr3_length: 14
j_call: TRBJ2-3
clone_size: NA
v_call: TRBV27

cdr3_nt: TGTGCCAGCAGTACTGCCGGGACTAGCGAAGGAGATACGCAGTATTTT
cdr3_aa: CASSTAGTSEGDTQYF
d_call: TRBD2
cdr3_length: 16
j_call: TRBJ2-3
clone_size: NA
v_call: TRBV28

cdr3_nt: TGTGCCAGCAGCTCCGCGGGACTTCCAAGGGGAACTAATGAAAAACTGTTTTTT
cdr3_aa: CASSSAGLPRGTNEKLFF
d_call: NA
cdr3_length: 18
j_call: TRBJ1-4
clone_size: NA
v_call: TRBV7-8

cdr3_nt: TGTGCCAGCAGCGTCGGGACAGCCTATAATTCACCCCTCCACTTT
cdr3_aa: CASSVGTAYNSPLHF
d_call: TRBD1
cdr3_length: 15
j_call: TRBJ1-6
clone_size: few
v_call: TRBV9

cdr3_nt: TGTGCCAGCAGCGCTTTCCAGTCCAATGAGCAGTTCTTC
cdr3_aa: CASSAFQSNEQFF
d_call: NA
cdr3_length: 13
j_call: TRBJ2-1
clone_size: NA
v_call: TRBV7-8

cdr3_nt: TGTGCCAGCAGCTCAGCGGGACAGGGAGACGAGCAGTACTTC
cdr3_aa: CASSSAGQGDEQYF
d_call: TRBD1
cdr3_length: 14
j_call: TRBJ2-7
clone_size: NA
v_call: TRBV7-2

cdr3_nt: TGTGCCAGCAGTTGGACCGGGGGGGGGAACTATGGCTACACCTTC
cdr3_aa: CASSWTGGGNYGYTF
d_call: NA
cdr3_length: 15
j_call: TRBJ1-2
clone_size: NA
v_call: TRBV28